This T cell receptor beta chain stems from a study of lymphopenia after photon versus proton radiotherapy. Trimming took off 1 base at V and 9 bases at J, with 16 bases between the two ends. From germline, CDR1 is KGHSH and CDR2 LQKENI. The CDR3 is made up of 15 amino acids. General study findings and limits: After the lymphocyte nadir, photon-treated repertoires showed oligoclonal expansion, especially of CD8+ Temra cells. Post-nadir TCR diversity decline inversely tracked overall survival among those who died. Relative stability marked proton patients; photon patients lost diversity and naive cells.

Clones were read by immunoSEQ multiplex PCR, and TCRdb kept only the in-frame ones, dropping some. This table holds approximately 150,000 clones, about 85% found once. Notes on this clone: Its antigen is unidentified.

Specimen: peripheral blood, collected from a patient treated with photon-based radiotherapy. This clonotype originated in a man aged 50-59 years with gastric cancer. The V and J genes are TRBV18 and TRBJ1-5; D remains ambiguous. The CDR3 DNA sequence: TGTGCCAGCTCACCACGGAGGGAGGACGGTCTGCCCCAGCATTTT. This translates into CASSPRREDGLPQHF.